This T cell receptor (beta chain) derives from a study of immune evolution from preneoplasia to lung adenocarcinoma. Regarding the study as a whole: Later-stage lesions appeared to have more T cells, more diversity, less clonality.

This CDR3 comprises 13 residues. Looked up from germline, CDR1 is SEHNR and CDR2 is FQNEAQ (reference sequence). The V end was cut by 1 base, the J end by 6 bases, with 6 bases between. After pathologic assessment, macro-dissection selected premalignant or tumor cells for extraction. This clone showed up just a few times. Its antigen is not identified. The protocol was immunoSEQ multiplex PCR, while the TCRdb copy is restricted to in-frame clones and leaves out a portion. The table lists around 5,000 clones, roughly 76% of them singletons, with around 8% in the top ten. The sequence came from a person between 65 and 79 years old with lung adenocarcinoma. Sequences were obtained from FFPE minimally invasive lung adenocarcinoma tissue. This chain links TRBV7-9 with TRBJ2-2; D is perhaps TRBD2 (5 bases). The CDR3 DNA sequence: TGTGCCAGCAGCTTAGGGGGAGCCGGGGAGCTGTTTTTT. Protein product: CASSLGGAGELFF.